This T cell receptor beta chain came from a study of shared clonotypes between healthy human individuals. Study-wide background: Per-donor plates numbered three CD4 naive, three CD4 memory, two CD8 naive and one CD8 memory. Findings and limits, study-wide: Estimated richness was generally greater in naive than memory subsets.

The protocol was immunoSEQ multiplex PCR, while the TCRdb copy is restricted to in-frame clones and leaves out a portion. The top ten hold around 2% of the sample, which has hundreds of thousands of clones, 55% to 85% seen once. Donors, without exception, were Caucasian adults residing in Nashville, Tennessee. CD4+ cells underwent separation, giving CD45RA+ naive and CD45RA-negative memory subsets. As for this clone: The antigen is undetermined.

Per the germline V gene, CDR1 is GTSNPN and CDR2 is SVGIG (reference sequence). The CDR3 spans 14 residues. V was trimmed by 4 bases and J by 4 bases, leaving 16 bases between them. The specimen sequenced was memory CD4+ T cells sorted from blood. The subset: CD45RA-negative fraction. This TCR was sampled from a woman aged 25 to 39 in good health. The gene calls are TRBV30 and TRBJ1-1; no firm D call. The CDR3: CAWKRPYGGTEAFF. The CDR3 DNA is TGTGCCTGGAAGAGGCCCTACGGCGGCACTGAAGCTTTCTTT.